The sequence of this TCR beta chain was determined in a study of cytomegalovirus exposure and HLA in healthy donors. This clone was recorded a few times. Its antigen is not known. Whole-study findings and limits: Apparent HLA restriction characterized most CMV-associated TCR beta chains in a later analysis. After further analysis at a later stage, 15,000 to 20,000 TCR beta sequences were associated with HLA alleles at 0.05 false discovery rate. CMV antigen specificity of three CMV-associated chains was confirmed in vitro.

From germline, CDR1 is MNHEY and CDR2 SMNVEV (reference sequence). V trimming: 6 bases; J trimming: 3 bases; junction bases outside the gene matches: 7. The CDR3 spans 15 residues. The PCR ran on 60 Vbeta and 13 Jbeta primers. Profiled with immunoSEQ multiplex PCR; TCRdb holds only in-frame clones, not every one. In the table there are approximately 130,000 clones, 60% to 80% of which are singletons. This sequence joins TRBV27 and TRBJ1-5, with 8 bases fitting TRBD1. The clonotype was recovered from a man in his forties or fifties in good health and CMV-seropositive. Sequencing was done on a sample of PBMCs. The CDR3 is CASRPRDRHNQPQHF. For the CDR3, the DNA is TGTGCCAGCAGGCCTCGGGACAGGCACAATCAGCCCCAGCATTTT.